Shown below are 11 T cell receptor beta chains from a single sample sequenced in a study of shared clonotypes between healthy human individuals. Naive CD8 isolation took CD45RO-negative cells positively selected for CCR7 and excluded terminally differentiated effector memory CD45RA+ cells. Some clones are missing from TCRdb's copy, which holds only in-frame ones; the method was immunoSEQ multiplex PCR. This table holds 2 million or so clones, roughly 95% found once. The sequencing input was naive CD8+ T cells sorted from blood. Source of these receptors: a young man in good health.

In DNA form, the CDR3 reads TGTGCCCCACGACCGCGGATTCTTGGGTGCAATCAGCCCCAGCATTTT. The encoded protein is CAPRPRILGCNQPQHF. The chain has TRBV7-4 and TRBJ1-5; D unresolved. The V end was cut by 11 bases, the J end by 2 bases, with 22 bases between. The CDR3 has 16 amino acids. Germline V lookup: CDR1 SGHVT, CDR2 SQSDAQ.

The chain carries TRBV12-5 and TRBJ1-3, with D unresolved. The CDR3 length is 21 residues. V gave up 0 bases and J gave up 0 bases, with 24 bases separating them. Germline-derived CDR1 and CDR2 are LGHNT and FRNRAP. The CDR3 coding sequence is TGTGCTAGTGGTTTGGTAGTCCTGGCCTATACCGACCCCCTCTCTGGAAACACCATATATTTT. Protein product: CASGLVVLAYTDPLSGNTIYF.

Remarks on this clone: This sample includes further DNA sequences coding for the same CDR3. The J gene is TRBJ1-2, the V gene TRBV6-5, with D possibly being TRBD1 (5 bases). Germline CDR1 reads MNHEY; CDR2 reads SVGAGI. The CDR3 is made up of 14 amino acids. V was pared by 0 bases and J by 4 bases, with 9 bases between. The DNA of the CDR3 is TGTGCCAGCAGTTACTCTGAGGGGAGCTATGGCTACACCTTC. Translation: CASSYSEGSYGYTF.

V gene TRBV10-3 combines with J gene TRBJ2-1, with D perhaps matching TRBD2 (6 bases). The germline CDR1 and CDR2 sequences are ENHRY and SYGVKD. The CDR3 covers 17 residues. V lost 4 bases to trimming and J lost 9 bases, with 25 bases between them. CDR3 amino acids: CAISGIVVAEKDGEQFF. CDR3 coding DNA: TGTGCCATCAGTGGGATTGTGGTAGCGGAGAAAGATGGTGAGCAGTTCTTC.

The J gene is TRBJ2-7, the V gene TRBV11-2; D unclear. Between the trimmed V and J ends, which lost 2 bases and 3 bases, there was a span of 11 bases. Germline CDR1 SGHAT, CDR2 FQNNGV. The CDR3 contains 14 residues. CDR3 nucleotides: TGTGCCAGCAGCTTAACAGCCAGCTACTACGAGCAGTACTTC. Translated: CASSLTASYYEQYF.

The chain couples TRBV5-1 to TRBJ2-7; weak D call: TRBD1 (6 bases). The CDR3 consists of 18 residues. CDR1 and CDR2 (germline): SGHRS, YFSETQ. The ends were cut back, 3 bases at V and 5 bases at J, with 27 bases in the middle. CDR3 loop: CASSSHPQGQYEGDEQYF. For the CDR3, the DNA is TGCGCCAGCAGCTCGCACCCCCAAGGACAGTATGAGGGTGACGAGCAGTACTTC.

The chain joins TRBV6-1 to TRBJ2-7; perhaps TRBD1 as D (5 bases). V lost 7 bases and J 2 bases, leaving 12 bases between the germline ends. Germline assignment: CDR1 MNHNS and CDR2 SASEGT. The CDR3 contains 13 residues. The CDR3 loop is CASTPGQTYEQYF. The CDR3 coding sequence is TGTGCCAGCACCCCAGGGCAGACCTACGAGCAGTACTTC.

V is TRBV5-1 and J is TRBJ2-1; D is unclear. The CDR3 sequence is 17 residues long. Germline V gives CDR1 SGHRS, CDR2 YFSETQ. Trimming pared 3 bases from V and 0 bases from J, leaving 16 bases between. CDR3 amino acids: CASSWTIGESSYNEQFF. DNA for the CDR3: TGCGCCAGCAGCTGGACCATAGGCGAAAGCTCCTACAATGAGCAGTTCTTC.

The chain carries TRBV13 and TRBJ2-1; D gene ambiguous. The V end lost 7 bases, the J end lost 7 bases, and 17 bases lay between the germline ends. The length of the CDR3 is 14 residues. Germline CDR1 and CDR2: PRHDT and FYEKMQ (reference sequence). In nucleotides, the CDR3 is TGTGCCAGCAACGCCCTCTCGCAGGAAAATGAGCAGTTCTTC. This sequence encodes CASNALSQENEQFF.

This sequence joins TRBV11-2 and TRBJ1-4, with a possible D match to TRBD1 (5 bases). V was clipped by 2 bases and J by 0 bases, with 10 bases between them. The length of the CDR3 is 16 residues. Per germline, CDR1 SGHAT and CDR2 FQNNGV. CDR3 sequence reads: CASSLWGGTTNEKLFF. CDR3 DNA sequence: TGTGCCAGCAGCTTATGGGGGGGGACAACTAATGAAAAACTGTTTTTT.

The chain links TRBV13 to TRBJ2-2; 10 nucleotides align to TRBD2. The ends lost 2 bases at V and 0 bases at J; junction bases unmatched: 3. CDR1 is PRHDT and CDR2 is FYEKMQ in the germline V gene (reference sequence). The CDR3 totals 17 residues. CDR3 bases: TGTGCCAGCAGCTTACCTAGCGGGGGACCGAACACCGGGGAGCTGTTTTTT. Translating it yields CASSLPSGGPNTGELFF.